One sample yielded the 25 T cell receptor beta chains listed below, sequenced in a study of T cell changes during pregnancy in multiple sclerosis. Assay: immunoSEQ multiplex PCR; the TCRdb copy retains only in-frame clones and omits some. The data contain about 67,000 clones, 92% of them singletons. The sequencing used peripheral blood, collected after pregnancy. Receptor source: a female donor with multiple sclerosis, enrolled in a pregnancy study.

The V gene is TRBV5-6, the J gene TRBJ1-2, with 7 bases that match TRBD1. Trimming at V came to 5 bases and at J to 5 bases, leaving 12 bases not matched to a gene. Per germline, CDR1 SGHDT and CDR2 YYEEEE. This CDR3 has 15 residues. The CDR3 bases are TGTGCCAGCAGGCCTACAGGGGAAGGTCGGTATGGCTACACCTTC. Protein product: CASRPTGEGRYGYTF.

The J gene is TRBJ2-7, the V gene TRBV5-1; D not certain. The CDR3 extends over 11 amino acids. Trimming left V 2 bases short and J 6 bases short, with 6 bases between. Germline assignment: CDR1 SGHRS and CDR2 YFSETQ. CDR3 residues: CASSLTGEQYF. In DNA, the CDR3 is TGCGCCAGCAGCTTAACGGGCGAGCAGTACTTC.

The CDR3 region has the DNA TGTGCCAGCAGCCCCTCGATGGCGGGGGCCTACAATGAGCAGTTCTTC. It specifies CASSPSMAGAYNEQFF. V gene TRBV5-4 combines with J gene TRBJ2-1; 7 bases line up with TRBD2. The CDR3 sequence is 16 residues long. J lost 2 bases, V lost 4 bases, and 9 bases had no gene match. Germline V gene lookup returns CDR1 SGHNT and CDR2 YYREEE (reference sequence).

V and J are TRBV11-3 and TRBJ2-3, with no clear D. The germline V and J ends were trimmed by 2 bases and 2 bases, with 5 bases remaining between them. Germline V gives CDR1 SGHNT, CDR2 YENEEA. The CDR3 is 13 residues long. The CDR3 DNA sequence: TGTGCCAGCAGCTTACAGGACACAGATACGCAGTATTTT. It translates to CASSLQDTDTQYF.

This chain joins TRBV14 and TRBJ2-1; TRBD2 might be the D (6 bases). Trimming left V 0 bases short and J 5 bases short, with 17 bases between. This CDR3 comprises 17 residues. Germline V gives CDR1 SGHDN, CDR2 FVKESK. The CDR3 sequence is CASSQDLFGGANNEQFF. The CDR3 DNA follows: TGTGCCAGCAGCCAAGACCTCTTTGGCGGGGCAAACAATGAGCAGTTCTTC.

This clone was recorded only once. The chain links TRBV29-1 to TRBJ2-1; TRBD2 matches 8 bases. Germline-derived CDR1 and CDR2 are SQVTM and ANQGSEA. J lost 6 bases, V lost 3 bases, and 19 bases had no gene match. This CDR3 contains 18 residues. CDR3 loop: CSVDSYSVTSGGSNEQFF. The CDR3 nucleotides are TGCAGCGTTGATAGCTACTCCGTAACTAGCGGTGGGAGCAATGAGCAGTTCTTC.

The gene calls are TRBV6-1 and TRBJ1-1; TRBD1 matches 7 bases. The V segment lost 4 bases and the J segment 5 bases; nucleotides outside the gene matches: 10. This CDR3 contains 15 residues. Germline V CDR1 and CDR2: MNHNS, SASEGT. The CDR3 DNA sequence: TGTGCCAGCAGTGCTAGGGACAGTGGACGGACTGAAGCTTTCTTT. Translated, it gives CASSARDSGRTEAFF.

V gene TRBV18 combines with J gene TRBJ2-3, with 10 bases that match TRBD2. This CDR3 region has 16 residues. CDR1 is KGHSH, CDR2 LQKENI, per germline. J lost 2 bases, V lost 3 bases, and 5 bases had no gene match. The CDR3 spells CASSPLAGVATDTQYF. CDR3 nucleotides: TGTGCCAGCTCACCCCTAGCGGGAGTTGCCACAGATACGCAGTATTTT.

The V call is TRBV5-4, the J call TRBJ1-1; 7 bases are a match to TRBD1. The germline gives CDR1 SGHNT, CDR2 YYREEE (reference sequence). Losses at the gene ends were 4 bases for V and 2 bases for J; bases not matched to a gene: 14. The CDR3 is 17 amino acids. DNA of the CDR3: TGTGCCAGCAGCCCCCAGGGAGCAGGGGACAGAAACACTGAAGCTTTCTTT. Translation gives CASSPQGAGDRNTEAFF.

V gene TRBV10-1 combines with J gene TRBJ2-1; TRBD1 aligns across 8 bases. Germline assignment: CDR1 WNHNN and CDR2 SYGVQD (reference sequence). J gave up 9 bases and V 8 bases, and 12 bases lay outside the gene matches. The CDR3 loop spans 14 amino acids. The CDR3 protein is CASGGTGGRSEQFF. The CDR3 region has the DNA TGCGCCAGCGGAGGAACAGGGGGAAGGAGTGAGCAGTTCTTC.

This clone was counted once. The rearrangement uses TRBV7-2 and TRBJ2-1; 9 bases are a match to TRBD1. This CDR3 contains 16 residues. V was pared by 6 bases and J by 10 bases, with 16 bases of the junction left unmatched. The V gene's germline CDR1 is SGHTA and CDR2 FQGNSA. Written as DNA, the CDR3 is TGTGCCAGCAGTAGGTCTCCGGGACAGGGAATTGAGGAGCAGTTCTTC. As protein: CASSRSPGQGIEEQFF.

Written as DNA, the CDR3 is TGTGCCAGCAGGTCCGGACTAGCGGGAAGCCACGAGCAGTACTTC. This codes for CASRSGLAGSHEQYF. This chain joins TRBV6-6 and TRBJ2-7; 12 bases are a match to TRBD2. Trimming took 6 bases from V and 5 from J; bases not matched to a gene: 8. CDR3 size: 15 residues. CDR1 is MNHNY, CDR2 SVGAGI, per germline (reference sequence).

The chain employs TRBV18 and TRBJ2-4, with 8 positions matching TRBD1. Per the germline V gene, CDR1 is KGHSH and CDR2 is LQKENI. J was trimmed by 0 bases and V by 0 bases; bases with no gene match: 10. This CDR3 spans 19 amino acids. CDR3 nucleotides: TGTGCCAGCTCACCACCGAGGCAGGGGGCCGACCTAGCCAAAAACATTCAGTACTTC. Translated, it gives CASSPPRQGADLAKNIQYF.

The rearrangement joins TRBV27 to TRBJ2-3; D ambiguous. The V and J ends lost 5 bases and 5 bases respectively, with 8 bases between them. The CDR3 runs 12 residues. Germline loops: CDR1 MNHEY, CDR2 SMNVEV (reference sequence). The CDR3 region is CASSPRGDTQYF. CDR3 coding DNA: TGTGCCAGCAGTCCCCGCGGAGATACGCAGTATTTT.

The chain joins TRBV19 to TRBJ2-1; TRBD2 matches at 7 bases. In germline, CDR1 is LNHDA, CDR2 SQIVND (reference sequence). This CDR3 has 16 residues. V was clipped by 6 bases and J by 0 bases; unmatched bases: 8. CDR3 protein: CASRGSGTNSYNEQFF. CDR3 DNA: TGTGCCAGTAGGGGTTCCGGGACTAACTCCTACAATGAGCAGTTCTTC.

The chain has TRBV28 and TRBJ2-7; 9 bases align to TRBD1. Germline CDR1 MDHEN, CDR2 SYDVKM. The CDR3 totals 15 residues. V dropped 2 bases and J dropped 5; count of bases not matched to a gene: 7. In nucleotides, the CDR3 is TGTGCCAGCAGTTTACCCCGGACAGGGGCAGACGAGCAGTACTTC. Encoded protein: CASSLPRTGADEQYF. The whole variable domain, remainder taken from reference TRBV28 and TRBJ2-7, is DVKVTQSSRYLVKRTGEKVFLECVQDMDHENMFWYRQDPGLGLRLIYFSYDVKMKEKGDIPEGYSVSREKKERFSLILESASTNQTSMYLCASSLPRTGADEQYFGPGTRLTVT.

This clone showed up just once. The V gene is TRBV5-1, the J gene TRBJ2-5, with D possibly being TRBD2 (5 bases). V dropped 4 bases and J dropped 4 bases, with 17 bases sitting between them. The CDR3 covers 15 residues. Germline V gene sequence: CDR1 SGHRS, CDR2 YFSETQ. The CDR3 sequence: CASSTQSGLAETQYF. The CDR3 nucleotides read TGCGCCAGCAGCACGCAAAGCGGATTGGCAGAGACCCAGTACTTC.

This clone was found once. This chain connects TRBV6-1 to TRBJ1-5; possible D gene TRBD1, 5 bases. The CDR3 is 13 residues long. CDR1 is MNHNS and CDR2 is SASEGT in the germline V gene. Trimming removed 0 bases from V and 5 bases from J, with 5 bases in between. CDR3 in DNA: TGTGCCAGCAGTGAAGCAGGGGATCAGCCCCAGCATTTT. Its protein is CASSEAGDQPQHF.

This chain uses TRBV2 with TRBJ2-5; TRBD2 matches 9 bases. In germline, CDR1 is SNHLY, CDR2 FYNNEI. The length of the CDR3 is 14 residues. V shed 6 bases and J 5 bases; nucleotides not matched to a gene: 7. The CDR3 spells CASRRGLAGETQYF. CDR3 DNA sequence: TGTGCCAGCAGGCGAGGGCTAGCGGGGGAGACCCAGTACTTC.

The gene calls are TRBV7-9 and TRBJ1-1, with 7 bases aligning to TRBD1. Trimming removed 2 bases from V and 3 bases from J; junction bases left unmatched: 6. Per the germline V gene, CDR1 is SEHNR and CDR2 is FQNEAQ (reference sequence). This CDR3 is built from 15 residues. The CDR3 DNA follows: TGTGCCAGCAGCTTACAGCCAGGGGGACACACTGAAGCTTTCTTT. Its translation is CASSLQPGGHTEAFF.

This sequence joins TRBV4-1 and TRBJ1-3; D uncertain. This CDR3 has 11 residues. Germline V CDR1 and CDR2: MGHRA, YSYEKL. The V and J ends lost 4 bases and 7 bases respectively, with 5 bases between them. The CDR3 protein is CASSRANTIYF. In DNA, the CDR3 is TGCGCCAGCAGCCGGGCGAACACCATATATTTT.

The chain is built from TRBV11-3 and TRBJ2-7; 13 positions match TRBD2. In germline, CDR1 is SGHNT, CDR2 YENEEA. The CDR3 extends over 15 amino acids. Trimming at V came to 3 bases and at J to 3 bases, leaving 2 bases not matched to a gene. Written as DNA, the CDR3 is TGTGCCAGCAGCTTTAGACTAGCGGGAGGCTACGAGCAGTACTTC. It encodes CASSFRLAGGYEQYF.

This clone was observed once. The rearrangement joins TRBV11-2 to TRBJ1-1, with D possibly being TRBD1 (5 bases). V lost 6 bases, J lost 2 bases, and 10 bases lay in between. CDR1 and CDR2 from the germline V gene are SGHAT and FQNNGV. The CDR3 consists of 13 residues. CDR3 amino acids: CASRVQGNTEAFF. CDR3 DNA sequence: TGTGCCAGCAGAGTGCAGGGAAACACTGAAGCTTTCTTT.

The J gene is TRBJ2-2, the V gene TRBV6-4, with TRBD2 as a possible D gene (5 bases). The CDR3 is 15 residues long. V gave up 6 bases and J gave up 3 bases, with 14 bases separating them. Germline values: CDR1 MRHNA, CDR2 SNTAGT. CDR3 region: CASSPLDSDTGELFF. CDR3 coding DNA: TGTGCCAGCAGCCCCCTTGATAGCGACACCGGGGAGCTGTTTTTT.

The rearrangement joins TRBV15 to TRBJ2-2; 12 bases map to TRBD1. The trim removed 3 bases at V and 8 bases at J, leaving 16 bases unmatched. The CDR3 totals 19 residues. CDR1 and CDR2 (germline): LNHNV, YYDKDF (reference sequence). The CDR3 protein is CATSRGTGGEVGGRGELFF. In DNA, the CDR3 is TGTGCCACCAGCAGGGGGACAGGGGGCGAGGTCGGAGGAAGAGGGGAGCTGTTTTTT.